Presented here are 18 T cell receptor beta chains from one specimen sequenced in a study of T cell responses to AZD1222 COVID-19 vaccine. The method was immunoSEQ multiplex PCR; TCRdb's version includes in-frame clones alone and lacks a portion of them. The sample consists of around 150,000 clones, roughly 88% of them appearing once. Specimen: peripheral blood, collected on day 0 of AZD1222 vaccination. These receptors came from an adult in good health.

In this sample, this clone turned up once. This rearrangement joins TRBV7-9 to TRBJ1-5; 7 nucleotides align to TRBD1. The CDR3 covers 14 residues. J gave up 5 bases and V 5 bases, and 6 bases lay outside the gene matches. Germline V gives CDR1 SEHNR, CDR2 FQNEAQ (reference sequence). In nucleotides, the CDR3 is TGTGCCAGCAGCCAGGGGGGGAGCGATCAGCCCCAGCATTTT. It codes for CASSQGGSDQPQHF. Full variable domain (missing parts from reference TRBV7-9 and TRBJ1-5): DTGVSQNPRHKITKRGQNVTFRCDPISEHNRLYWYRQTLGQGPEFLTYFQNEAQLEKSRLLSDRFSAERPKGSFSTLEIQRTEQGDSAMYLCASSQGGSDQPQHFGDGTRLSIL.

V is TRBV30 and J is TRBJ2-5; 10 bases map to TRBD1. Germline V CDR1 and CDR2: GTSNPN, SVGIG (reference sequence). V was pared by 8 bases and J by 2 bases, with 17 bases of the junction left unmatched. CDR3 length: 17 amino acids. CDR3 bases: TGTGCCGGCCAGCGACGGGACAGGGGCAATATGCAAGAGACCCAGTACTTC. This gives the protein CAGQRRDRGNMQETQYF.

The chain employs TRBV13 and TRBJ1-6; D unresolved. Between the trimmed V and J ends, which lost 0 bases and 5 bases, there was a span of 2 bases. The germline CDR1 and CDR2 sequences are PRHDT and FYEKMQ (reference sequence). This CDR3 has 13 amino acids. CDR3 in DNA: TGTGCCAGCAGCTTAGGCAATAATTCACCCCTCCACTTT. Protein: CASSLGNNSPLHF.

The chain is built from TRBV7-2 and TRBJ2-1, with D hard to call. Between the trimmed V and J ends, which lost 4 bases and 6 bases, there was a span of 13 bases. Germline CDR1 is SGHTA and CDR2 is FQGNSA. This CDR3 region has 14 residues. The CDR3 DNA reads TGTGCCAGCAGCTCCCCCCGGGCCTCCAATGAGCAGTTCTTC. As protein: CASSSPRASNEQFF.

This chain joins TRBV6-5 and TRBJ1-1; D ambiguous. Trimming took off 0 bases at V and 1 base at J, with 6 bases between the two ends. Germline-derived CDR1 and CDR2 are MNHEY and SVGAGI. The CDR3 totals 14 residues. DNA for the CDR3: TGTGCCAGCAGTTACTCTCACCAGAACACTGAAGCTTTCTTT. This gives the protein CASSYSHQNTEAFF.

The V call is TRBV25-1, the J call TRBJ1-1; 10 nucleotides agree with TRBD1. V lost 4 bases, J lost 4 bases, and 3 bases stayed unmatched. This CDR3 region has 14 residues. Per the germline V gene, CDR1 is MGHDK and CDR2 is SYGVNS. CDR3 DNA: TGTGCCAGCAGTGGGACAGGGGGTAGCACTGAAGCTTTCTTT. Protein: CASSGTGGSTEAFF.

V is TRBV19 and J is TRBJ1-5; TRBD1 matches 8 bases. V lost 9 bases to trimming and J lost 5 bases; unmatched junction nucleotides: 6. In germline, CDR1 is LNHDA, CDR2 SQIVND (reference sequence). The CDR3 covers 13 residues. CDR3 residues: CASRGRRDQPQHF. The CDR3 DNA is TGTGCCAGCAGGGGGCGGAGGGATCAGCCCCAGCATTTT.

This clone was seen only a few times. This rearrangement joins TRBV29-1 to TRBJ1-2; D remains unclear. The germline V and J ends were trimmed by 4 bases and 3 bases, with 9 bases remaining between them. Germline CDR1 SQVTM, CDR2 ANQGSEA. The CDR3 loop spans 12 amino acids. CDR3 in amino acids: CSVGPSDYGYTF. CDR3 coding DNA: TGCAGCGTTGGCCCCTCCGACTATGGCTACACCTTC.

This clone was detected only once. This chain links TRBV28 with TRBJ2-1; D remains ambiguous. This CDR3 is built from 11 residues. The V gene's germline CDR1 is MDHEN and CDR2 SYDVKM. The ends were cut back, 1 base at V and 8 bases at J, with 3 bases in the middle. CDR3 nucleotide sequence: TGTGCCAGCAGTTTATATGATGAGCAGTTCTTC. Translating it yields CASSLYDEQFF.

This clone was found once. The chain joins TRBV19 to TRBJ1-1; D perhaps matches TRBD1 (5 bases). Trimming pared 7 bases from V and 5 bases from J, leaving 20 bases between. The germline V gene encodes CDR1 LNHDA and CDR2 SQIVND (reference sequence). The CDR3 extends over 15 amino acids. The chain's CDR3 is CASKNRDDGKTEAFF. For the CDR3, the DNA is TGTGCCAGTAAAAACCGGGACGATGGGAAGACTGAAGCTTTCTTT. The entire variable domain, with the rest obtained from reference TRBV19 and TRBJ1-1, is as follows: DGGITQSPKYLFRKEGQNVTLSCEQNLNHDAMYWYRQDPGQGLRLIYYSQIVNDFQKGDIAEGYSVSREKKESFPLTVTSAQKNPTAFYLCASKNRDDGKTEAFFGQGTRLTVV.

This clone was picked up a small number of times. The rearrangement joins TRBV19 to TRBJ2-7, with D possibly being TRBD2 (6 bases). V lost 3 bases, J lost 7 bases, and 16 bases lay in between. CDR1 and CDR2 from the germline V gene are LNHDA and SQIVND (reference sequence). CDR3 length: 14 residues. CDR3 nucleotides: TGTGCCAGTAGTATGGGTCTCAACCGGGGGGAGCAGTACTTC. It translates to CASSMGLNRGEQYF.

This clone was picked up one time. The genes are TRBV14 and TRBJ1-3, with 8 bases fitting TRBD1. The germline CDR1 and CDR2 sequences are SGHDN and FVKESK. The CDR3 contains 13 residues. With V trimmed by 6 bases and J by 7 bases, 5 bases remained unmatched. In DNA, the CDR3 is TGTGCCAGCAGTCCCAGGGGGCACAACACCATATATTTT. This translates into CASSPRGHNTIYF. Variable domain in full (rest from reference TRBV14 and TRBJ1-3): EAGVTQFPSHSVIEKGQTVTLRCDPISGHDNLYWYRRVMGKEIKFLLHFVKESKQDESGMPNNRFLAERTGGTYSTLKVQPAELEDSGVYFCASSPRGHNTIYFGEGSWLTVV.

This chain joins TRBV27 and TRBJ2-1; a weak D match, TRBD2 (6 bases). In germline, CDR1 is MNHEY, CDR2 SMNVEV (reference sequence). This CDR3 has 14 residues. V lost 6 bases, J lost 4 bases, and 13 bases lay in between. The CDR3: CASRLEGRYNEQFF. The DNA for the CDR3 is TGTGCCAGCAGGTTGGAGGGCCGTTACAATGAGCAGTTCTTC.

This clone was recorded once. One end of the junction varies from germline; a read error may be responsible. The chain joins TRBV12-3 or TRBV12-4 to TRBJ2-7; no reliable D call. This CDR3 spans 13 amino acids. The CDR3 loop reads CASRLAASYEQYF. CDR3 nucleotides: TGTGCCAGCAGATTAGCAGCCTCCTACGAGCAGTACTTC.

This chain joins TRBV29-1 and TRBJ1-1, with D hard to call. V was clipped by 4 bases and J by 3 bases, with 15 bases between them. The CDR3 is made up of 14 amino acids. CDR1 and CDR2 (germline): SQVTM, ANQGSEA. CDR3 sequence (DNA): TGCAGCGTTGTTGTCCTTCGGGGTTACACTGAAGCTTTCTTT. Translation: CSVVVLRGYTEAFF.

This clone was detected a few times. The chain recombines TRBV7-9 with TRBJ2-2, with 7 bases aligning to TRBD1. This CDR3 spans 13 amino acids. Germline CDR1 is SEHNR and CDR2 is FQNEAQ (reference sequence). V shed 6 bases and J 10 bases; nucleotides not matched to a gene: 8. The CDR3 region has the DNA TGTGCCAGCAGTCCTCAGACAGGGCTGGAGCTGTTTTTT. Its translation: CASSPQTGLELFF. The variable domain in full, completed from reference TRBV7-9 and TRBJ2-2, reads DTGVSQNPRHKITKRGQNVTFRCDPISEHNRLYWYRQTLGQGPEFLTYFQNEAQLEKSRLLSDRFSAERPKGSFSTLEIQRTEQGDSAMYLCASSPQTGLELFFGEGSRLTVL.

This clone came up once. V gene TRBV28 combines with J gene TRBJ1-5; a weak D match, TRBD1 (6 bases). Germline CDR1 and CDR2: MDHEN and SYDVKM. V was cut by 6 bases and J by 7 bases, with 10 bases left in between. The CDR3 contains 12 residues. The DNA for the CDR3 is TGTGCCAGCAGAGGAGGGGGACAGCCCCAGCATTTT. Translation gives CASRGGGQPQHF.

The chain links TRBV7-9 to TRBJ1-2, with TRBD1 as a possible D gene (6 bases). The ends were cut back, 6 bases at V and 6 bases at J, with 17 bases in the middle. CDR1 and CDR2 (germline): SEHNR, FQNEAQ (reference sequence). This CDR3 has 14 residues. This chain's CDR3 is CASRFRGIGDGYTF. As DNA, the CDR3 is TGTGCCAGCAGGTTCAGGGGAATTGGGGATGGCTACACCTTC. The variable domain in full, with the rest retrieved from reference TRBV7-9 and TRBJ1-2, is DTGVSQNPRHKITKRGQNVTFRCDPISEHNRLYWYRQTLGQGPEFLTYFQNEAQLEKSRLLSDRFSAERPKGSFSTLEIQRTEQGDSAMYLCASRFRGIGDGYTFGSGTRLTVV.